The 28 T cell receptor beta chains below come from one sample, sequenced in a study of beta chain features in type 1 diabetes. Study-wide results and caveats: A moderate, significant TCRB CDR3 shortening appeared in type 1 diabetes across four CD4+ subsets.

Their target antigens are unknown. Sequencing targeted expressed TCRB transcripts, as all isolated RNA had been reverse transcribed. Clones were read by immunoSEQ multiplex PCR, and TCRdb kept only the in-frame ones, dropping some. Found here are 200,000 to 250,000 clones, roughly 17% of them singletons; the top ten hold 0.065% to 0.1%. Sequencing was carried out using naive CD4+ T cells from blood. The receptors were gathered from a man aged 25 to 40 with type 1 diabetes.

The V gene is TRBV11-2, the J gene TRBJ1-1, with 7 bases matching TRBD1. Looked up from germline, CDR1 is SGHAT and CDR2 is FQNNGV. Trimming removed 5 bases from V and 3 bases from J; junction bases left unmatched: 3. CDR3 length: 13 amino acids. CDR3: CASSRDRDTEAFF. Here the CDR3 DNA reads TGTGCCAGCAGCCGCGACAGGGACACTGAAGCTTTCTTT.

The V and J genes are TRBV7-2 and TRBJ2-7; 12 bases map to TRBD2. Germline V CDR1 and CDR2: SGHTA, FQGNSA. The length of the CDR3 is 14 residues. After removal of 5 bases from V and 7 bases from J, the junction contained 6 bases not matched to a gene. In DNA, the CDR3 is TGTGCCAGCAGCCGTCCACTAGCGGGAGGAGAGCAGTACTTC. Encoded protein: CASSRPLAGGEQYF.

This clone was counted only a few times. This chain uses TRBV9 with TRBJ2-1; D is uncertain. The CDR3 totals 15 residues. Germline lookup yields CDR1 SGDLS and CDR2 YYNGEE. V dropped 6 bases and J dropped 4 bases, with 17 bases sitting between them. CDR3 sequence (DNA): TGTGCCAGCACTCCCCAGTTGACTTTTTACAATGAGCAGTTCTTC. This gives the protein CASTPQLTFYNEQFF. The variable domain in full, with the rest retrieved from reference TRBV9 and TRBJ2-1, is DSGVTQTPKHLITATGQRVTLRCSPRSGDLSVYWYQQSLDQGLQFLIQYYNGEERAKGNILERFSAQQFPDLHSELNLSSLELGDSALYFCASTPQLTFYNEQFFGPGTRLTVL.

This clone was seen a few times. CDR3 residues: CSVEPSKLAGLNEQFF. The CDR3 DNA reads as TGCAGCGTTGAACCCTCGAAACTAGCGGGACTCAATGAGCAGTTCTTC. The chain joins TRBV29-1 to TRBJ2-1; 10 bases are a match to TRBD2. Germline V gene data show CDR1 as SQVTM and CDR2 as ANQGSEA. Trimming removed 2 bases from V and 6 bases from J; junction bases left unmatched: 10. CDR3 size: 16 residues.

The gene calls are TRBV5-1 and TRBJ2-6; unclear D gene. CDR1 and CDR2 from the germline V gene are SGHRS and YFSETQ. V lost 4 bases to trimming and J lost 4 bases, with 15 bases between them. The CDR3 extends over 16 amino acids. The CDR3 region has the DNA TGCGCCAGCAGCCCGGGCCTGACGAGAGGGGCCAACGTCCTGACTTTC. Translating it yields CASSPGLTRGANVLTF.

J is TRBJ2-6 and V is TRBV14, with D possibly matching TRBD1 (5 bases). The CDR3 totals 17 residues. The ends were cut back, 1 base at V and 1 base at J, with 11 bases in the middle. CDR1 and CDR2 (germline): SGHDN, FVKESK. DNA for the CDR3: TGTGCCAGCAGCCAAGGCGACAGACGATCTGGGGCCAACGTCCTGACTTTC. Its protein product is CASSQGDRRSGANVLTF.

This sequence joins TRBV9 and TRBJ2-7; D call uncertain. The CDR3 extends over 14 amino acids. V lost 3 bases and J lost 2, with 12 bases in between. CDR1 and CDR2 (germline): SGDLS, YYNGEE. The CDR3 region is CASSEEPDPYEQYF. Here the CDR3 DNA reads TGTGCCAGCAGCGAAGAACCGGACCCCTACGAGCAGTACTTC.

The V call is TRBV7-2, the J call TRBJ1-1; D may be TRBD1 (6 bases). Germline V gene lookup returns CDR1 SGHTA and CDR2 FQGNSA. Trimming left V 9 bases short and J 0 bases short, with 17 bases between. The CDR3 spans 15 residues. CDR3 amino acids: CASIKDRHMNTEAFF. The CDR3 DNA sequence: TGTGCCAGTATAAAAGACAGGCACATGAACACTGAAGCTTTCTTT.

This clone was counted a few times. The V call is TRBV7-3, the J call TRBJ2-7; D is undetermined. CDR1 SGHTA and CDR2 FQGTGA come from the germline V gene. The V end was cut by 0 bases, the J end by 2 bases, with 11 bases between. This CDR3 spans 15 amino acids. As DNA, the CDR3 is TGTGCCAGCAGCTTAACGCCCAGTCAGACCTACGAGCAGTACTTC. Translated, it gives CASSLTPSQTYEQYF.

This sequence joins TRBV7-9 and TRBJ1-1; D is possibly TRBD1 (5 bases). V was pared by 3 bases and J by 2 bases, with 7 bases between. Germline CDR1 SEHNR, CDR2 FQNEAQ (reference sequence). This CDR3 spans 13 amino acids. The CDR3 here is CASSLQGNTEAFF. DNA for the CDR3: TGTGCCAGCAGCTTGCAGGGTAACACTGAAGCTTTCTTT.

The chain uses TRBV30 and TRBJ2-7; TRBD1 matches at 9 bases. Germline V gene lookup returns CDR1 GTSNPN and CDR2 SVGIG (reference sequence). The CDR3 length is 13 residues. The ends lost 4 bases at V and 2 bases at J; junction bases unmatched: 3. CDR3 bases: TGTGCCTGGACCGGGACAGGGCCCTACGAGCAGTACTTC. Translated: CAWTGTGPYEQYF.

This clone has only a few counts. The chain combines TRBV6-6 with TRBJ2-7; 9 positions agree with TRBD2. The CDR3 has 16 amino acids. The germline gives CDR1 MNHNY, CDR2 SVGAGI (reference sequence). After removal of 0 bases from V and 0 bases from J, the junction contained 3 bases not matched to a gene. The DNA of the CDR3 is TGTGCCAGCAGTTACTCGGCGGGAGGGAGCTCCTACGAGCAGTACTTC. It encodes CASSYSAGGSSYEQYF.

This clone was recorded a few times. The V call is TRBV5-1, the J call TRBJ2-1; D may correspond to TRBD1 or TRBD2 (7 bases each). Trimming stripped 4 bases from V and 0 bases from J, with 20 bases between. In germline, CDR1 is SGHRS, CDR2 YFSETQ. This CDR3 is 18 amino acids long. The CDR3 region is CASSPRTGRTSSYNEQFF. CDR3 in DNA: TGCGCCAGCAGCCCTCGGACAGGCAGGACTAGCTCCTACAATGAGCAGTTCTTC.

The chain recombines TRBV30 with TRBJ2-3; no clear D gene. CDR3 length equals 13 residues. Trimming cost V 4 bases and J 0 bases, with 8 bases left between them. Germline CDR1 is GTSNPN and CDR2 is SVGIG (reference sequence). CDR3 nucleotide sequence: TGTGCCTGGATGGTTGGGAGCACAGATACGCAGTATTTT. Its protein product is CAWMVGSTDTQYF.

This clone was detected only a few times. The CDR3, as DNA: TGCGCCAGCAGCCAAGATAGATCGCCGTACTATGGCTACACCTTC. This sequence encodes CASSQDRSPYYGYTF. This chain joins TRBV4-3 and TRBJ1-2; no clear D gene. Looked up from germline, CDR1 is LGHNA and CDR2 is YSLEER. V lost 0 bases to trimming and J lost 3 bases, with 11 bases between them. CDR3 length: 15 amino acids.

The chain couples TRBV5-1 to TRBJ2-2; a possible D gene is TRBD2 (5 bases). The CDR3 has 15 amino acids. Germline V gene sequence: CDR1 SGHRS, CDR2 YFSETQ. Between the trimmed V and J ends, which lost 2 bases and 4 bases, there was a span of 12 bases. CDR3 nucleotide sequence: TGCGCCAGCAGCTTACGCGGGCCGGGCACCGGGGAGCTGTTTTTT. It yields the protein CASSLRGPGTGELFF. Using reference TRBV5-1 and TRBJ2-2 for the parts outside the CDR3, the full variable domain is KAGVTQTPRYLIKTRGQQVTLSCSPISGHRSVSWYQQTPGQGLQFLFEYFSETQRNKGNFPGRFSGRQFSNSRSEMNVSTLELGDSALYLCASSLRGPGTGELFFGEGSRLTVL.

This chain links TRBV20-1 with TRBJ2-1; the D is unclear. Germline values: CDR1 DFQATT, CDR2 SNEGSKA (reference sequence). V lost 1 base and J lost 12, with 10 bases in between. This CDR3 is built from 11 residues. The CDR3 protein is CSARANDGQFF. CDR3 coding DNA: TGCAGTGCTAGAGCTAACGATGGGCAGTTCTTC.

The chain employs TRBV28 and TRBJ2-1; TRBD1 matches at 9 bases. This CDR3 contains 14 residues. Germline V gene sequence: CDR1 MDHEN, CDR2 SYDVKM. Trimming cost V 4 bases and J 6 bases; bases outside gene matches: 4. The CDR3 coding sequence is TGTGCCAGCAGTTCGGGACAGGGCCGCAATGAGCAGTTCTTC. Amino acids: CASSSGQGRNEQFF. The whole variable domain, filled in from reference TRBV28 and TRBJ2-1, reads DVKVTQSSRYLVKRTGEKVFLECVQDMDHENMFWYRQDPGLGLRLIYFSYDVKMKEKGDIPEGYSVSREKKERFSLILESASTNQTSMYLCASSSGQGRNEQFFGPGTRLTVL.

V usage is TRBV4-2 and J usage is TRBJ1-5; weak D call: TRBD1 (5 bases). CDR1 and CDR2 from the germline V gene are LGHNA and YNFKEQ. V was clipped by 0 bases and J by 7 bases, with 13 bases between them. CDR3 length equals 15 residues. The CDR3 loop reads CASSQELGARQPQHF. CDR3 nucleotide sequence: TGTGCCAGCAGCCAAGAATTAGGGGCTCGGCAGCCCCAGCATTTT.

This clone was found a few times. The chain recombines TRBV23-1 with TRBJ2-3; 10 bases map to TRBD1. TRBV23-1 is labeled an ORF, and its function is uncertain. V lost 4 bases, J lost 6 bases, and 19 bases stayed unmatched. The CDR3 loop spans 19 amino acids. CDR3 region: CASSRDRGPYPRAGDTQYF. CDR3 DNA sequence: TGCGCCAGCAGTCGGGACAGGGGCCCCTACCCTAGGGCCGGGGATACGCAGTATTTT.

A few counts support this clone. The gene calls are TRBV9 and TRBJ2-6, with a tentative D call TRBD1 (6 bases). Trimming shortened V by 2 bases and J by 1 base, and 13 bases separated the two germline ends. The CDR3 spans 17 residues. Germline V gives CDR1 SGDLS, CDR2 YYNGEE. This chain's CDR3 is CASSVTQGGSGANVLTF. Here the CDR3 DNA reads TGTGCCAGCAGCGTTACACAGGGTGGTTCTGGGGCCAACGTCCTGACTTTC. Looking up the rest from reference TRBV9 and TRBJ2-6 gives the full variable domain: DSGVTQTPKHLITATGQRVTLRCSPRSGDLSVYWYQQSLDQGLQFLIQYYNGEERAKGNILERFSAQQFPDLHSELNLSSLELGDSALYFCASSVTQGGSGANVLTFGAGSRLTVL.

The chain recombines TRBV5-1 with TRBJ2-3; 9 positions agree with TRBD2. V was clipped by 5 bases and J by 0 bases; unmatched bases: 4. CDR1 is SGHRS, CDR2 YFSETQ, per germline. This CDR3 has 15 amino acids. CDR3 region: CASRRTSESTDTQYF. In nucleotides, the CDR3 is TGCGCCAGCAGGCGGACTAGCGAGAGCACAGATACGCAGTATTTT.

As concerns this clone: Other DNA sequences in the same sample also yield this CDR3. This chain uses TRBV9 with TRBJ2-5; tentatively, D is TRBD1 or TRBD2 (5 bases each). The CDR3 spans 12 residues. Germline lookup yields CDR1 SGDLS and CDR2 YYNGEE. The germline V and J ends were trimmed by 2 bases and 4 bases, with 6 bases remaining between them. CDR3 region: CASSVGGETQYF. The CDR3 bases are TGTGCCAGCAGCGTTGGGGGAGAGACCCAGTACTTC.

The chain has TRBV29-1 and TRBJ1-3, with D unclear. CDR1 and CDR2 (germline): SQVTM, ANQGSEA. Trimming took 6 bases from V and 0 from J, leaving 9 bases between them. There are 13 residues in the CDR3. In DNA, the CDR3 is TGCAGCGTCAGACGGAGCTCTGGAAACACCATATATTTT. Its translation: CSVRRSSGNTIYF.

CDR3 bases: TGTGCCAGCAGTGGGCCCGGGGAGACCCAGTACTTC. The encoded protein is CASSGPGETQYF. V usage is TRBV7-9 and J usage is TRBJ2-5; D remains ambiguous. This CDR3 is 12 amino acids long. V dropped 6 bases and J dropped 5 bases, with 10 bases sitting between them. From germline, CDR1 is SEHNR and CDR2 FQNEAQ (reference sequence). The full variable domain, in which reference TRBV7-9 and TRBJ2-5 provide the parts outside the CDR3, is DTGVSQNPRHKITKRGQNVTFRCDPISEHNRLYWYRQTLGQGPEFLTYFQNEAQLEKSRLLSDRFSAERPKGSFSTLEIQRTEQGDSAMYLCASSGPGETQYFGPGTRLLVL.

In its sample, this clone was seen a few times. The genes are TRBV7-9 and TRBJ2-6; no clear D. Germline CDR1 reads SEHNR; CDR2 reads FQNEAQ (reference sequence). The CDR3 spans 17 residues. The V gene lost 1 base and the J gene lost 0 bases, with 10 bases spanning the gap. The CDR3 loop reads CASSLGVPGSGANVLTF. The CDR3 coding sequence is TGTGCCAGCAGCTTAGGTGTTCCCGGCTCTGGGGCCAACGTCCTGACTTTC. Together with reference TRBV7-9 and TRBJ2-6, the CDR3 gives the full variable domain: DTGVSQNPRHKITKRGQNVTFRCDPISEHNRLYWYRQTLGQGPEFLTYFQNEAQLEKSRLLSDRFSAERPKGSFSTLEIQRTEQGDSAMYLCASSLGVPGSGANVLTFGAGSRLTVL.

The CDR3 protein is CASSQELELTYEQYF. The CDR3 DNA follows: TGTGCCAGCAGCCAAGAGTTGGAACTAACCTACGAGCAGTACTTC. The chain recombines TRBV4-2 with TRBJ2-7; D gene unclear. Germline lookup yields CDR1 LGHNA and CDR2 YNFKEQ. This CDR3 region has 15 residues. Trimming shortened V by 0 bases and J by 2 bases, and 11 bases separated the two germline ends.

This clone was counted only a few times. This rearrangement joins TRBV27 to TRBJ2-1, with 7 bases aligning to TRBD2. J gave up 8 bases and V 7 bases, and 11 bases lay outside the gene matches. The CDR3 runs 14 residues. The V gene's germline CDR1 is MNHEY and CDR2 SMNVEV (reference sequence). The DNA of the CDR3 is TGTGCCAGCACTAGGAGCGGGATTTATTATGAGCAGTTCTTC. Protein sequence: CASTRSGIYYEQFF.